These 6 T cell receptor beta chains originate from one sample sequenced in a study of cytomegalovirus exposure and HLA in healthy donors. The PCR used 60 Vbeta and 13 Jbeta primers. The repertoire was sequenced with immunoSEQ multiplex PCR; TCRdb's copy has only in-frame clones and lacks some. The sample yields 100,000 to 150,000 clones, around 76% seen once. Sequencing used PBMCs. Receptors originate from a man in his fifties or sixties in good health and CMV-seropositive.

This clone appeared a few times. The chain links TRBV7-3 to TRBJ1-1; D perhaps matches TRBD1 (5 bases). This CDR3 is 15 amino acids long. V was clipped by 2 bases and J by 2 bases, with 12 bases between them. The germline CDR1 and CDR2 sequences are SGHTA and FQGTGA. The CDR3 DNA reads TGTGCCAGCAGCTTAGGGCAGGGTCCCAACACTGAAGCTTTCTTT. It encodes CASSLGQGPNTEAFF.

V usage is TRBV19 and J usage is TRBJ2-1; possibly TRBD2 for D (5 bases). V shed 5 bases and J shed 7 bases, with 12 bases lying between them. Germline CDR1 LNHDA, CDR2 SQIVND (reference sequence). The CDR3 is 13 residues long. Written as DNA, the CDR3 is TGTGCCAGTAGTCCTACTAGGATGAATGAGCAGTTCTTC. Translating gives CASSPTRMNEQFF.

The J gene is TRBJ2-5, the V gene TRBV6-1, with 9 bases that match TRBD1. The CDR3 totals 15 residues. CDR1 MNHNS and CDR2 SASEGT come from the germline V gene. V lost 6 bases, J lost 2 bases, and 7 bases stayed unmatched. The CDR3 nucleotides read TGTGCCAGCAGGGGACAGGGCGGATTGCAAGAGACCCAGTACTTC. Residues: CASRGQGGLQETQYF.

The CDR3 is CASSEHSNQPQHF. In DNA, the CDR3 is TGTGCCAGCAGTGAACATAGCAATCAGCCCCAGCATTTT. The chain recombines TRBV2 with TRBJ1-5, with unresolved D. Trimming shortened V by 2 bases and J by 0 bases, and 2 bases separated the two germline ends. The V gene's germline CDR1 is SNHLY and CDR2 FYNNEI. This CDR3 is built from 13 residues.

The V gene is TRBV19, the J gene TRBJ1-3; 11 nucleotides match TRBD1. Per the germline V gene, CDR1 is LNHDA and CDR2 is SQIVND (reference sequence). This CDR3 spans 15 amino acids. V was clipped by 7 bases and J by 1 base; unmatched bases: 3. CDR3 residues: CASTRDRGSGNTIYF. The CDR3 nucleotides are TGTGCCAGTACACGGGACAGGGGGTCTGGAAACACCATATATTTT.

This clone has just a few counts. The chain carries TRBV5-1 and TRBJ1-1; perhaps TRBD1 as D (6 bases). In germline, CDR1 is SGHRS, CDR2 YFSETQ. The V end was cut by 0 bases, the J end by 1 base, with 7 bases between. The CDR3 extends over 14 amino acids. The CDR3 spells CASSLGQENTEAFF. The CDR3 DNA reads TGCGCCAGCAGCTTGGGACAGGAGAACACTGAAGCTTTCTTT.